The clone carrying this TCR beta chain was counted a few times. What it recognizes is unknown. The data originate from a study of blood T cells in healthy people across ages. Together with a sample-barcoded 5' primer, a J-beta primer mix was included in a second PCR lasting roughly 6 to 12 cycles. TCRdb independently ran MiXCR on the 5' RACE reads; one entry per CDR3 protein. Seen here are approximately 760,000 distinct CDR3 sequences, more than 20% observed once, and the top ten hold 9.4%. Study-wide results and limits: Among long-lived donors, naive CD4+ cells were more numerous and diversity higher than in aged donors.

The V end lost 8 bases, the J end lost 0 bases, and 13 bases lay between the germline ends. The CDR3 spans 13 residues. CDR1 is SQVTM, CDR2 ANQGSEA, per germline. The same data also went into a second study, on T cells of mothers and their children. That paper states: Donors comprised three healthy Caucasian mothers plus their six children. Similar effects of thymic selection on TCR recombination output were recorded in related and unrelated pairs.

V and J are TRBV29-1 and TRBJ1-1; D perhaps matches TRBD1 (6 bases). The clonotype originates from a boy between 10 and 17 years old in good health. Sequenced: blood. CDR3 in amino acids: CSTEDSMNTEAFF. CDR3 DNA: TGCAGCACCGAGGACAGCATGAACACTGAAGCTTTCTTT.